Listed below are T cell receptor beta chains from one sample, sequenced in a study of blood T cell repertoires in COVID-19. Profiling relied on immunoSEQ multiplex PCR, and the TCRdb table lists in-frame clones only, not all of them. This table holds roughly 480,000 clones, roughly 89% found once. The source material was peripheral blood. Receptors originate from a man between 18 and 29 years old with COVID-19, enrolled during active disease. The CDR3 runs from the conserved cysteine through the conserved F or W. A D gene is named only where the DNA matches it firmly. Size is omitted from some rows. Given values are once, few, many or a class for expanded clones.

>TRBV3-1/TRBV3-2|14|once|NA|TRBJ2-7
CASSQSRAAYEQYF
TGTGCCAGCAGCCAATCCAGGGCCGCCTACGAGCAGTACTTC
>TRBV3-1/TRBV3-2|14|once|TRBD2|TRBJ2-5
CASSQGAGEGTQYF
TGTGCCAGCAGCCAAGGGGCGGGAGAGGGGACCCAGTACTTC
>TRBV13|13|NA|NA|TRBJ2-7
CASKEEGSYEQYF
TGTGCCAGCAAGGAGGAGGGGTCTTACGAGCAGTACTTC
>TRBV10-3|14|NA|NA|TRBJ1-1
CAITRSGLNTEAFF
TGTGCCATCACCCGATCAGGGTTGAACACTGAAGCTTTCTTT
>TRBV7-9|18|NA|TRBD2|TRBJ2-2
CASSPKGPSGSGTGELFF
TGTGCCAGCAGCCCAAAGGGGCCTAGCGGGAGTGGCACCGGGGAGCTGTTTTTT
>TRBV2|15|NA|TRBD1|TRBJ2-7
CASSGSGQAAYEQYF
TGTGCCAGCAGTGGATCGGGACAGGCAGCCTACGAGCAGTACTTC
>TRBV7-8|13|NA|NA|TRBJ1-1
CASSLTVQAEAFF
TGTGCCAGCAGCTTAACAGTTCAGGCTGAAGCTTTCTTT
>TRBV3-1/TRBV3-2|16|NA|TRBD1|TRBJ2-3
CASSPKQGQGSDTQYF
TGTGCCAGCAGCCCCAAACAAGGACAGGGTTCAGATACGCAGTATTTT
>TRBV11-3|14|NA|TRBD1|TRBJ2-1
CASSTGQGADEQFF
TGTGCCAGCAGCACCGGACAGGGCGCGGATGAGCAGTTCTTC
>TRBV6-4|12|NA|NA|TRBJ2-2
CASSAGPGELFF
TGTGCCAGCAGTGCTGGGCCCGGGGAGCTGTTTTTT
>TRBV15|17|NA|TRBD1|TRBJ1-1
CATSRDDWTGMNTEAFF
TGTGCCACCAGCAGAGATGATTGGACAGGGATGAACACTGAAGCTTTCTTT
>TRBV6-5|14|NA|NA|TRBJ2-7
CASSSYGGFNEQYF
TGTGCCAGCAGTTCTTATGGAGGATTTAACGAGCAGTACTTC
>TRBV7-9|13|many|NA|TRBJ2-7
CASGPGHTYEQYF
TGTGCCAGCGGTCCGGGACACACCTACGAGCAGTACTTC
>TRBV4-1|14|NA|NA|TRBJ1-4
CASSQDGRNEKLFF
TGCGCCAGCAGCCAGGACGGGAGAAATGAAAAACTGTTTTTT
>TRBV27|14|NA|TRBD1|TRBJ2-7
CASLRDRFSYEQYF
TGTGCCAGCCTCCGGGACAGGTTTTCCTACGAGCAGTACTTC
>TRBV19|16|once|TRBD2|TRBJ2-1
CASSIGPSGSFHEQFF
TGTGCCAGTAGTATTGGGCCTAGCGGGAGCTTCCATGAGCAGTTCTTC
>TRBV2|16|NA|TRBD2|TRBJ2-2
CASSDPGRVHTGELFF
TGTGCCAGCAGTGACCCCGGGAGGGTCCACACCGGGGAGCTGTTTTTT
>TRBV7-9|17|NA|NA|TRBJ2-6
CASSSGRGVSGANVLTF
TGTGCCAGCAGCTCTGGCAGGGGAGTCTCTGGGGCCAACGTCCTGACTTTC
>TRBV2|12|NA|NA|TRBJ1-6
CAGQRGRSPLHF
TGTGCCGGCCAGCGGGGCAGGTCACCCCTCCACTTT
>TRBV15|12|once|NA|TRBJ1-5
CATSLSNQPQHF
TGTGCCACCAGCCTTAGCAATCAGCCCCAGCATTTT
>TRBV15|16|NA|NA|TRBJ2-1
CATSRDAALAYNEQFF
TGTGCCACCAGCAGAGATGCCGCGTTGGCCTACAATGAGCAGTTCTTC
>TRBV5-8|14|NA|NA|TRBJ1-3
CASSFAGSGNTIYF
TGTGCCAGCAGCTTCGCAGGGTCTGGAAACACCATATATTTT
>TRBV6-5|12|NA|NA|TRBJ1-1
CASRRQNTEAFF
TGTGCCAGCAGAAGACAGAACACTGAAGCTTTCTTT
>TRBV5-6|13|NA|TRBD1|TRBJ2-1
CASSVDRVNEQFF
TGTGCCAGCAGCGTCGACAGGGTTAATGAGCAGTTCTTC
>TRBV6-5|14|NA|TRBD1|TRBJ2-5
CASSSGTGGGRQYF
TGTGCCAGCAGTTCCGGGACAGGGGGCGGCAGGCAGTACTTC
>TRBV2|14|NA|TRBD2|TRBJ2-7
CASRVAGGPAEQYF
TGTGCCAGCAGAGTAGCGGGGGGGCCGGCCGAGCAGTACTTC
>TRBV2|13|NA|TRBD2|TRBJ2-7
CASSGGGWYEQYF
TGTGCCAGCAGTGGCGGGGGGTGGTACGAGCAGTACTTC
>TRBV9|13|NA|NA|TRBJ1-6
CASSAASSSPLHF
TGTGCCAGCAGCGCCGCTTCGAGTTCACCCCTCCACTTT
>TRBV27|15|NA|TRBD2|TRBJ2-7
CASRGIGGGSYEQYF
TGTGCCAGCAGGGGTATCGGGGGGGGCTCCTACGAGCAGTACTTC
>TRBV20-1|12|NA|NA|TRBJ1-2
CSASGRGGGYTF
TGCAGTGCTAGTGGGCGAGGTGGAGGCTACACCTTC
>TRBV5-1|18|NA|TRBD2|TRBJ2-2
CASSLDPAGASGTGELFF
TGCGCCAGCAGCTTGGATCCAGCGGGGGCCTCAGGAACCGGGGAGCTGTTTTTT
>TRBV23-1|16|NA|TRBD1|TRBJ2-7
CASSPLGGQVTYEQYF
TGCGCCAGCAGCCCTCTTGGGGGACAGGTTACCTACGAGCAGTACTTC
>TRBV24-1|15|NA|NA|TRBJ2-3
CATSDGGSSTDTQYF
TGTGCCACCAGTGACGGCGGGTCTAGCACAGATACGCAGTATTTT
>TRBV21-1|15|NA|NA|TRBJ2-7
CASSKDDRAGNEQYF
TGTGCCAGCAGCAAAGACGACAGGGCTGGGAACGAGCAGTACTTC